This TCR beta chain originates from a study of vaccination effects on CD4 cells after COVID-19 (dated by TCRdb to about 2022). General notes on the study: Across the study, the median time from the second dose to post-vaccine sampling was 72 days (range 14 to 241). In both COVID-19 convalescent patients and infection-naive vaccine recipients, the study compared SARS-CoV-2 spike-specific CD4+ TCR repertoires from before mRNA vaccination with those from after it. The Oncomine TCR Beta short-read assay on an Illumina iSeq 100 was used to sequence cultures from other donors in the study. The full study included roughly 11 COVID-19 convalescent patients and several SARS-CoV-2-naive healthy vaccine recipients. Points the paper makes about the study in general: Clones induced by infection and clones induced by vaccination both contracted markedly at late timepoints after vaccination, which fits with T cell responses waning over time. The study was limited by a small number of convalescent patients and lacked early post-infection timepoints. Among healthy vaccine recipients, nearly all vaccine-induced clones were SARS-CoV-2 mono-reactive, and just 1 of 255 was cross-reactive with common cold coronaviruses.

Trimming takes 5 bases off V and 3 bases off J; junction bases not matched to a gene: 11. Sequences GTSNPN (CDR1) and SVGIG (CDR2) are obtained from the germline V gene (reference sequence). The CDR3 contains 16 residues, cysteine and phenylalanine counted. CDR3 DNA only is kept here, 48 bases in frame from base 1. The library relied on the immunoSEQ multiplex PCR assay. DNA from the cultured and isolated CD4+ T cells underwent TCR beta CDR3 sequencing. In the original analysis: Non-productive TCR sequences were discarded, and reads were trimmed to the CDR3 region, with only CDR3s of 7 or more amino acids retained. Antigen-specific clonotypes were identified using the MANAFEST web app by comparison of expansion in peptide wells against reference cultures. To be called positive, a clone needed expansion at FDR<0.05 compared with the reference and with all other wells, an odds ratio greater than 5, and a frequency greater than 0.1% in two replicate wells. Clonotypes significantly expanded in SARS-CoV-2 spike wells and in at least one common cold coronavirus spike condition were defined as cross-reactive. Levenshtein distance calculated with the stringdist R package was used to assess CDR3 similarity, and unrooted trees were constructed with ape in R 3.6.1. This immuneACCESS table, as held by TCRdb, lists in-frame sequences with V and J called but not all clones. Of the missing ones, under half trace to an unresolved V gene in checked studies; the others have no known cause. V and J calls and clone size are copied from that table; D and trimming were computed from the DNA. The sample has about 16,000 clones on record, about two thirds of them singletons. The top ten clones comprise about 9.9% of the sample.

In the ViraFEST assay, PBMC were stimulated with viral peptide pools, and antigen-specific CD4+ T cell clonotypes were then identified by expansion using TCR sequencing. After approximately 11 days of culture, CD4+ T cells were isolated with the EasySep CD4+ T cell isolation kit. Each participant got two doses of an mRNA SARS-CoV-2 vaccine, either BNT162b2 or mRNA-1273. Healthy vaccine recipients had no prior SARS-CoV-2 infection, confirmed by negative nucleocapsid antibodies before and after vaccination. Roughly 1.9 million PBMC per well were cultured with approximately 10 ug/ml peptides in IMDM containing roughly 5% human AB serum, approximately 9.1 IU/ml IL-2 and gentamicin. Half of the culture medium was replaced with fresh IL-2-containing medium on days 3 and 7. Each peptide stimulation condition was cultured in triplicate wells unless otherwise noted. Using Ficoll-Paque Plus gradient centrifugation, PBMC were separated from whole blood and then either used fresh or cryopreserved at -140C. The overlapping peptide pools covered the spike proteins of SARS-CoV-2 and of the common cold coronaviruses HCoV-NL63, HCoV-OC43 and HCoV-229E. The QIAamp micro DNA kit was used to extract genomic DNA from the cultured CD4+ T cells.

This clone is assessed as medium-sized (0.01 to 0.1%). Its antigen is not yet known. The record has no base qualities; no much larger clone is one base away. The sequenced sample was CD4+ T cells from PBMCs cultured with SARS-CoV-2 spike peptides, obtained after COVID-19 vaccination. The sample's cell subset or site label is to be understood as: SARS-CoV-2 spike overlapping peptide pool stimulation. The clonotype was recovered from a human donor who received a COVID-19 vaccine. The chain employs TRBV30 and TRBJ2-2; 8 central bases correspond to TRBD1. The DNA sequence is TGTGCCTGGGGGGGACAGGCCGGTGGGTACACCGGGGAGCTGTTTTTT. This translates into CAWGGQAGGYTGELFF. The variable domain in full, with residues beyond the CDR3 obtained from the reference TRBV30 and TRBJ2-2 genes, is SQTIHQWPATLVQPVGSPLSLECTVEGTSNPNLYWYRQAAGRGLQLLFYSVGIGQISSEVPQNLSASRPQDRQFILSSKKLLLSDSGFYLCAWGGQAGGYTGELFFGEGSRLTVL.